The 14 T cell receptor beta chains given below trace back to one sample, sequenced in a study of human T cells and chemical hapten exposure. As to time point: patch test 1, 2 weeks after DPC sensitization. Treatment given: therapeutic diphenylcyclopropenone sensitization with weekly scalp DPC. TCRdb independently ran MiXCR on the RACE reads; one entry per CDR3 protein. The repertoire holds 80,000 to 100,000 distinct CDR3 sequences, with about an eighth as singletons. The material sequenced was whole blood, taken in connection with sensitization to the hapten diphenylcyclopropenone (DPC). These receptors were taken from a woman aged 40 to 50 with alopecia areata. Some clones in this sample may be carry-over from other donors' samples.

This clonotype was observed a few times. This sequence joins TRBV6-6 and TRBJ1-1; D may be TRBD1 (6 bases). The germline V gene encodes CDR1 MNHNY and CDR2 SVGAGI (reference sequence). The CDR3 is made up of 14 amino acids. Trimming pared 4 bases from V and 1 base from J, leaving 10 bases between. The CDR3 DNA reads TGTGCCAGCAGTTTGGACAGACCGAACACTGAAGCTTTCTTT. Protein product: CASSLDRPNTEAFF.

This rearrangement joins TRBV4-1 to TRBJ2-2; TRBD2 agrees at 9 bases. CDR3 length: 16 amino acids. Germline V gene lookup returns CDR1 MGHRA and CDR2 YSYEKL. V lost 4 bases, J lost 5 bases, and 8 bases stayed unmatched. The CDR3 DNA is TGCGCCAGCAGCCCGGAGAAAGCGGGGGGAACCGGGGAGCTGTTTTTT. It yields the protein CASSPEKAGGTGELFF.

The chain uses TRBV9 and TRBJ2-7; perhaps TRBD2 as D (5 bases). The CDR3 loop spans 15 amino acids. V lost 0 bases and J 3 bases, leaving 13 bases between the germline ends. Germline loops: CDR1 SGDLS, CDR2 YYNGEE. CDR3 protein: CASSVAVGVGYEQYF. CDR3 bases: TGTGCCAGCAGCGTAGCGGTGGGAGTAGGCTACGAGCAGTACTTC. Based on the CDR3 plus reference TRBV9 and TRBJ2-7, the full variable domain is DSGVTQTPKHLITATGQRVTLRCSPRSGDLSVYWYQQSLDQGLQFLIQYYNGEERAKGNILERFSAQQFPDLHSELNLSSLELGDSALYFCASSVAVGVGYEQYFGPGTRLTVT.

The sample holds many counts of this clonotype. V is TRBV4-2 and J is TRBJ2-1; 8 bases fit TRBD1. In germline, CDR1 is LGHNA, CDR2 YNFKEQ. V shed 1 base, J shed 0 bases, and the junction held 2 bases outside the gene matches. There are 16 residues in the CDR3. In nucleotides, the CDR3 is TGTGCCAGCAGCCAAGGAGGGACAGGCTCCTACAATGAGCAGTTCTTC. Protein sequence: CASSQGGTGSYNEQFF.

This clonotype was detected ten times or more. The chain has TRBV29-1 and TRBJ2-6; D assignment may be TRBD1 or TRBD2 (5 bases each). CDR3 length equals 16 residues. The V end lost 7 bases, the J end lost 0 bases, and 16 bases lay between the germline ends. Germline V gene sequence: CDR1 SQVTM, CDR2 ANQGSEA. The CDR3 DNA is TGCAGCGCTTCTGAGGGGCTACTCTCTGGGGCCAACGTCCTGACTTTC. Its translation is CSASEGLLSGANVLTF. Complete variable domain (other parts from reference TRBV29-1 and TRBJ2-6): SAVISQKPSRDICQRGTSLTIQCQVDSQVTMMFWYRQQPGQSLTLIATANQGSEATYESGFVIDKFPISRPNLTFSTLTVSNMSPEDSSIYLCSASEGLLSGANVLTFGAGSRLTVL.

The chain has TRBV6-1 and TRBJ2-1; perhaps D is TRBD1 or TRBD2 (7 bases each). The CDR3 has 17 residues. Germline CDR1 MNHNS, CDR2 SASEGT. V lost 7 bases to trimming and J lost 7 bases, with 26 bases between them. CDR3 residues: CASIWSRGGSGKNEQFF. Here the CDR3 DNA reads TGTGCCAGCATCTGGTCCAGGGGGGGAAGCGGGAAGAATGAGCAGTTCTTC.

This clonotype appeared a few times. The chain recombines TRBV5-6 with TRBJ2-3; 9 bases are shared with TRBD1. Trimming cost V 7 bases and J 4 bases; bases outside gene matches: 7. The germline CDR1 and CDR2 sequences are SGHDT and YYEEEE. CDR3 length: 14 residues. The CDR3 DNA is TGTGCCAGCCTCAGGACAGGGGTGGCAGATACGCAGTATTTT. Residues: CASLRTGVADTQYF.

The CDR3 DNA sequence: TGTGCCATCAGTACCGGGACAGGGACCAAAAACATTCAGTACTTC. Translated, it gives CAISTGTGTKNIQYF. The chain is built from TRBV10-3 and TRBJ2-4; TRBD1 agrees at 9 bases. V was pared by 5 bases and J by 2 bases, with 4 bases of the junction left unmatched. Germline assignment: CDR1 ENHRY and CDR2 SYGVKD. This CDR3 is 15 amino acids long.

The rearrangement joins TRBV5-1 to TRBJ2-7, with 7 bases fitting TRBD2. The germline V gene encodes CDR1 SGHRS and CDR2 YFSETQ. The CDR3 sequence is 13 residues long. The V gene end was trimmed by 5 bases and the J gene end by 5 bases; junction bases not matched to a gene: 7. The CDR3 nucleotides read TGCGCCAGCAGATTGCGGGAGAGGAACGAGCAGTACTTC. Its protein is CASRLRERNEQYF.

The rearrangement uses TRBV5-4 and TRBJ1-1, with TRBD1 as a possible D gene (6 bases). The CDR3 has 14 amino acids. V was trimmed by 4 bases and J by 1 base, leaving 11 bases between them. Germline V gene lookup returns CDR1 SGHNT and CDR2 YYREEE (reference sequence). The CDR3 spells CASSLQGPNTEAFF. The CDR3 DNA is TGTGCCAGCAGCCTCCAGGGGCCGAACACTGAAGCTTTCTTT.

The sample holds a few counts of this clonotype. The rearrangement links TRBV29-1 to TRBJ2-7; D not resolved. Between the trimmed V and J ends, which lost 5 bases and 4 bases, there was a span of 9 bases. CDR3 length: 11 residues. Germline loops: CDR1 SQVTM, CDR2 ANQGSEA. CDR3 region: CSVNWEYEQYF. DNA for the CDR3: TGCAGCGTTAATTGGGAATACGAGCAGTACTTC.

This chain links TRBV9 with TRBJ2-7; D is perhaps TRBD2 (5 bases). The germline CDR1 and CDR2 sequences are SGDLS and YYNGEE. The CDR3 is 15 amino acids. V was clipped by 0 bases and J by 2 bases, with 12 bases between them. The CDR3 DNA reads as TGTGCCAGCAGCGTAGGGGTCGGGGTAACCTACGAGCAGTACTTC. Its translation is CASSVGVGVTYEQYF. Supplemented by reference TRBV9 and TRBJ2-7, the full variable domain reads DSGVTQTPKHLITATGQRVTLRCSPRSGDLSVYWYQQSLDQGLQFLIQYYNGEERAKGNILERFSAQQFPDLHSELNLSSLELGDSALYFCASSVGVGVTYEQYFGPGTRLTVT.

This rearrangement joins TRBV18 to TRBJ1-2; D possibly corresponds to TRBD1 (6 bases). Per the germline V gene, CDR1 is KGHSH and CDR2 is LQKENI. V lost 6 bases and J 4 bases, leaving 15 bases between the germline ends. The CDR3 covers 14 residues. The DNA of the CDR3 is TGTGCCAGCTCTCCCCCCGGGGGGGCCTATGGCTACACCTTC. As protein: CASSPPGGAYGYTF.

This chain joins TRBV29-1 and TRBJ1-4; TRBD1 matches 9 bases. This CDR3 contains 14 residues. Germline CDR1 is SQVTM and CDR2 is ANQGSEA. The J segment lost 5 bases and the V segment lost 6 bases, leaving 7 bases of the junction unmatched. The CDR3 here is CSVGRTGENEKLFF. CDR3 DNA: TGCAGCGTGGGAAGGACAGGGGAGAATGAAAAACTGTTTTTT.